The rows below give T cell receptor beta chains drawn from one sample of a study of blood T cell repertoires in COVID-19. The method was immunoSEQ multiplex PCR; TCRdb's version includes in-frame clones alone and lacks a portion of them. The table records approximately 300,000 clones, 90% of them present only once. Sequencing was done on a sample of peripheral blood. These receptor sequences come from a woman in her thirties with COVID-19, enrolled during active disease. Each CDR3 is given with its conserved first and last residue. D genes are given only for firm matches. Some rows mark clone size as missing; the rest say once, few, many or name a class of expanded clone.

D gene,clone size,V gene,J gene,CDR3 protein,CDR3 DNA
TRBD1,-,TRBV10-1,TRBJ1-2,CASSEGGSYGYTF,TGCGCCAGCAGTGAAGGGGGCAGCTATGGCTACACCTTC
TRBD2,-,TRBV30,TRBJ2-7,CACGTSGLSYEQYF,TGTGCCTGCGGGACTAGCGGGTTGTCCTACGAGCAGTACTTC
-,-,TRBV28,TRBJ1-1,CASSLGASAAFF,TGTGCCAGCAGTTTAGGGGCCTCTGCGGCTTTCTTT
TRBD1,-,TRBV5-1,TRBJ1-6,CASSLSRDRAPHLHF,TGCGCCAGCAGCTTGTCCCGGGACAGGGCCCCTCACCTCCACTTT
TRBD2,-,TRBV5-1,TRBJ2-5,CASSWRTSGSQETQYF,TGCGCCAGCAGCTGGAGGACTAGCGGGAGCCAAGAGACCCAGTACTTC
-,-,TRBV7-9,TRBJ1-3,CASSADTTRNTIYF,TGTGCCAGCAGCGCTGACACAACACGAAACACCATATATTTT
TRBD1,-,TRBV11-2,TRBJ1-3,CASSRQGYGNTIYF,TGTGCCAGCAGCCGACAGGGTTATGGAAACACCATATATTTT
-,-,TRBV11-2,TRBJ2-1,CASSLVGGAGPPYNEQFF,TGTGCCAGCAGCTTAGTTGGAGGGGCGGGCCCTCCCTACAATGAGCAGTTCTTC
-,-,TRBV6-6,TRBJ2-1,CASSYVREQFF,TGTGCCAGCAGTTACGTGCGTGAGCAGTTCTTC
TRBD2,-,TRBV6-7,TRBJ2-7,CASSYSRTSGRSSYEQYF,TGTGCCAGCAGTTACTCCAGGACTAGCGGGAGGTCCTCCTACGAGCAGTACTTC
-,-,TRBV15,TRBJ1-4,CATSRDRGGYEKLFF,TGTGCCACCAGCAGAGATAGGGGGGGATATGAAAAACTGTTTTTT
TRBD1,few,TRBV19,TRBJ2-7,CATRDRLNEQYF,TGTGCCACCCGGGACAGGCTCAACGAGCAGTACTTC
TRBD2,-,TRBV7-9,TRBJ2-1,CASSDTSGRYNEQFF,TGTGCCAGCAGCGACACTAGCGGGAGGTACAATGAGCAGTTCTTC
-,-,TRBV28,TRBJ2-7,CASSHIAWEQYF,TGTGCCAGCAGCCACATAGCTTGGGAGCAGTACTTC
TRBD1,-,TRBV19,TRBJ1-2,CASSTGAGTGGLYGYTF,TGTGCCAGTAGTACCGGAGCCGGGACAGGGGGCCTGTATGGCTACACCTTC
-,-,TRBV6-5,TRBJ2-3,CATGDLTDTQYF,TGTGCTACAGGCGATCTCACAGATACGCAGTATTTT
-,-,TRBV27,TRBJ1-4,CASSTRTALGTNEKLFF,TGTGCCAGCAGTACCCGGACAGCCCTTGGAACTAATGAAAAACTGTTTTTT
-,once,TRBV18,TRBJ1-2,CASSPLAGDGYTF,TGTGCCAGCTCACCTCTGGCAGGCGATGGCTACACCTTC
-,-,TRBV18,TRBJ2-7,CASSPPTAAEQYF,TGTGCCAGCTCACCTCCTACAGCGGCCGAGCAGTACTTC
TRBD1,-,TRBV10-3,TRBJ2-1,CAISGDTGGEQFF,TGTGCCATCAGTGGGGATACAGGGGGTGAGCAGTTCTTC
-,-,TRBV5-1,TRBJ2-7,CASSLDGSYEQYF,TGCGCCAGCAGCTTGGACGGCTCCTACGAGCAGTACTTC
-,few,TRBV7-9,TRBJ1-1,CASNLGGNTEAFF,TGTGCCAGCAATCTCGGGGGGAACACTGAAGCTTTCTTT
TRBD1,-,TRBV5-1,TRBJ1-6,CASSWEDRGQSPLHF,TGCGCCAGCAGCTGGGAGGACAGGGGACAATCACCCCTCCACTTT
TRBD1,-,TRBV18,TRBJ2-7,CASSHRQGPLEQYF,TGTGCCAGCTCACACCGACAGGGGCCCCTCGAGCAGTACTTC
TRBD1,-,TRBV6-5,TRBJ1-6,CASSTAGGGRSPLHF,TGTGCCAGCAGTACCGCCGGAGGGGGCCGTTCACCCCTCCACTTT
TRBD2,-,TRBV27,TRBJ2-1,CASSLAGGTYNEQFF,TGTGCCAGCAGTTTAGCGGGAGGAACCTACAATGAGCAGTTCTTC
-,-,TRBV10-3,TRBJ1-5,CAISEIDRRYQPQHF,TGTGCCATCAGTGAGATTGACAGAAGGTATCAGCCCCAGCATTTT
-,-,TRBV5-4,TRBJ2-2,CASSAYGAGKLGELFF,TGTGCCAGCAGTGCATATGGGGCAGGGAAACTAGGGGAGCTGTTTTTT
TRBD1,-,TRBV5-4,TRBJ2-2,CASSLGQGATGELFF,TGTGCCAGCAGCTTGGGGCAGGGGGCCACCGGGGAGCTGTTTTTT
-,-,TRBV3-1/TRBV3-2,TRBJ1-5,CASSQDRAQPQHF,TGTGCCAGCAGCCAAGACAGGGCCCAGCCCCAGCATTTT
TRBD1,-,TRBV4-1,TRBJ1-2,CASSRWTGQEGYTF,TGCGCCAGCAGCCGTTGGACAGGGCAGGAAGGCTACACCTTC
-,-,TRBV28,TRBJ1-1,CASSFSAGLPKTEAFF,TGTGCCAGCAGTTTCTCCGCGGGACTTCCAAAGACTGAAGCTTTCTTT
TRBD1,-,TRBV6-5,TRBJ1-4,CASSYRGTGTEKLFF,TGTGCCAGCAGTTACAGAGGGACAGGGACTGAAAAACTGTTTTTT
TRBD1,-,TRBV5-1,TRBJ2-6,CASSLGDRGRSGANVLTF,TGCGCCAGCAGCTTGGGAGACAGGGGGAGGTCTGGGGCCAACGTCCTGACTTTC
-,-,TRBV19,TRBJ2-7,CASSPGQGWGEQYF,TGTGCCAGTAGTCCAGGGCAGGGGTGGGGCGAGCAGTACTTC
-,-,TRBV20-1,TRBJ2-7,CSARWGNEQYF,TGCAGTGCTAGGTGGGGCAACGAGCAGTACTTC
TRBD2,-,TRBV7-9,TRBJ2-7,CASTKMGTSGRSEQYF,TGTGCCAGCACAAAAATGGGGACTAGCGGGAGGAGCGAGCAGTACTTC
-,-,TRBV30,TRBJ2-2,CAWSLEANTGELFF,TGTGCCTGGAGCCTCGAGGCGAACACCGGGGAGCTGTTTTTT
TRBD1,-,TRBV7-3,TRBJ2-1,CASSISGTANNEQFF,TGTGCCAGCAGCATCTCCGGGACAGCCAACAATGAGCAGTTCTTC
-,-,TRBV11-2,TRBJ2-7,CASSLSPGLNYEQYF,TGTGCCAGCAGCTTATCCCCGGGACTCAACTACGAGCAGTACTTC
TRBD1,-,TRBV9,TRBJ1-4,CASSVTPGQGTGTNEKLFF,TGTGCCAGCAGCGTAACTCCCGGACAGGGGACAGGAACTAATGAAAAACTGTTTTTT
TRBD1,-,TRBV5-1,TRBJ1-1,CASSPYSGTANTEAFF,TGCGCCAGCAGCCCATATTCCGGGACAGCGAACACTGAAGCTTTCTTT
TRBD2,-,TRBV6-5,TRBJ2-7,CASSRREDYEQYF,TGTGCCAGCAGCCGACGGGAGGACTACGAGCAGTACTTC
TRBD2,-,TRBV5-3,TRBJ2-7,CARSLGPSGFSYEQYF,TGTGCCAGAAGCTTGGGACCTAGCGGATTTTCCTACGAGCAGTACTTC